The rows below give T cell receptor beta chains drawn from one sample of a study of T-cell memory formation after mild COVID-19. TCRdb reprocessed the 5' RACE reads via MiXCR and lists one record per CDR3 protein. Among about 210,000 distinct CDR3 sequences, 10% to 13% were seen once, and the ten largest hold roughly 3%. The sequencing sample was made of PBMCs or a T cell subset sorted from them (not recorded which). These receptors came from a young man who had mild COVID-19 (a few samples of this study predate the infection). Cell type and time point are not known. Each CDR3 is given with its conserved first and last residue. D genes are given only for firm matches. Part of the rows lack a size; the others show once, few, many or a class for expanded clones.

d_call	j_call	v_call	clone_size	cdr3_aa
TRBD1	TRBJ2-1	TRBV15	few	CATSREVGQGANEQFF
NA	TRBJ1-4	TRBV7-8	few	CASSLARLGANEKLFF
TRBD1	TRBJ1-5	TRBV7-8	NA	CASSFYRGGQPQHF
NA	TRBJ2-1	TRBV7-2	many	CASSLVSLSSRNEQFF
NA	TRBJ2-7	TRBV27	few	CASKWGAGPYEQYF
NA	TRBJ1-1	TRBV29-1	NA	CSVMGRLNTEAFF
NA	TRBJ2-3	TRBV30	NA	CAWSTSDTQYF
NA	TRBJ2-1	TRBV5-6	few	CASSLGRGSDEQFF
TRBD2	TRBJ2-5	TRBV15	few	CATSRIAGGRETQYF
NA	TRBJ1-3	TRBV3-1	few	CASSQGFSGNTIYF
TRBD1	TRBJ1-1	TRBV11-2	NA	CASSAGQYTEAFF
TRBD2	TRBJ2-5	TRBV20-1	few	CSASRGGAQETQYF
TRBD2	TRBJ2-1	TRBV6-5	few	CASSDPWSGGANEQFF
NA	TRBJ2-6	TRBV12-3/TRBV12-4	few	CASSPRVPGANVLTF
TRBD1	TRBJ2-3	TRBV18	few	CASSPRDRVTDTQYF
TRBD2	TRBJ2-3	TRBV4-1	NA	CASSQHGLVTDTQYF
TRBD2	TRBJ2-7	TRBV18	NA	CASSPPNSGGYEQYF
TRBD1	TRBJ1-1	TRBV4-3	few	CASSLQGGDKAFF
NA	TRBJ1-1	TRBV4-3	NA	CASSQYPATEAFF
TRBD2	TRBJ2-3	TRBV12-3/TRBV12-4	NA	CASSPLAGLLDTQYF